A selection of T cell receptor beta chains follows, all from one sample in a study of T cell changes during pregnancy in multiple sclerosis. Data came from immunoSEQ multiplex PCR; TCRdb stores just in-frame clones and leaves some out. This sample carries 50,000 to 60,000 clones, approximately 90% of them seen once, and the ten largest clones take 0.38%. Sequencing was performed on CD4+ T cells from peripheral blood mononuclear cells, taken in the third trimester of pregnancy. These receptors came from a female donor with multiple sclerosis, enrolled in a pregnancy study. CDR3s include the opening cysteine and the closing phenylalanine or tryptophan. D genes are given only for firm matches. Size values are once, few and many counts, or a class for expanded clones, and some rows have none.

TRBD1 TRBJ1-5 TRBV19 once CASSIEDRLNSNQPQHF TGTGCCAGTAGTATAGAGGACAGGCTTAATAGCAATCAGCCCCAGCATTTT
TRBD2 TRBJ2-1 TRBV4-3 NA CASSQDQRGTGEQFF TGCGCCAGCAGCCAAGATCAGCGGGGGACGGGTGAGCAGTTCTTC
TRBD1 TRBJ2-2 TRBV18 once CASSPWDSSNTGELFF TGTGCCAGCTCACCTTGGGACAGCTCGAACACCGGGGAGCTGTTTTTT
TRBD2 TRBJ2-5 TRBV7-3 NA CASSLLAGGRETQYF TGTGCCAGCAGCTTATTAGCGGGGGGCCGGGAGACCCAGTACTTC
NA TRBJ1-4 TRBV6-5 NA CASSYTGLLQEKLFF TGTGCCAGCAGTTATACAGGGCTACTTCAGGAAAAACTGTTTTTT
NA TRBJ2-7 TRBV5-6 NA CASSLVDEQYF TGTGCCAGCAGCTTGGTAGACGAGCAGTACTTC
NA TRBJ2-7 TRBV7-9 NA CASSRRGSESSYEQYF TGTGCCAGCAGCAGGCGGGGCAGCGAGAGCTCCTACGAGCAGTACTTC
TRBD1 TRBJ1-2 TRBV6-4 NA CASSPGQGGYGYTF TGTGCCAGCAGCCCGGGACAGGGGGGCTATGGCTACACCTTC
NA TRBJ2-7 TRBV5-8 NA CASSLGPQREQYF TGTGCCAGCAGCTTGGGTCCGCAGCGCGAGCAGTACTTC
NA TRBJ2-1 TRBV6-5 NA CASSSGQFDNEQFF TGTGCCAGCAGTAGCGGACAGTTCGACAATGAGCAGTTCTTC
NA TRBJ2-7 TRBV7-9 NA CASSLVMESYEQYF TGTGCCAGCAGCTTAGTGATGGAGTCCTACGAGCAGTACTTC
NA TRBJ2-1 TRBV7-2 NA CASSQLDGTTYNEQFF TGTGCCAGCAGCCAACTAGACGGGACAACCTACAATGAGCAGTTCTTC
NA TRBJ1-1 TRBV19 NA CASSIARVNTEAFF TGTGCCAGTAGTATAGCCAGGGTGAACACTGAAGCTTTCTTT
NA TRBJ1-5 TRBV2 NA CASTQGENWGQPQHF TGTGCCAGCACCCAGGGCGAAAATTGGGGTCAGCCCCAGCATTTT
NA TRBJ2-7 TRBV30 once CAWSTGQTFSYEQYF TGTGCCTGGAGTACCGGACAGACCTTCTCCTACGAGCAGTACTTC
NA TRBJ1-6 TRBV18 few CASSTGNNSPLHF TGTGCCAGCTCAACGGGGAATAATTCACCCCTCCACTTT
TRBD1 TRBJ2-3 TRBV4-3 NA CASSQMGWTGKRTDTQYF TGCGCCAGCAGCCAAATGGGCTGGACAGGAAAGCGCACAGATACGCAGTATTTT
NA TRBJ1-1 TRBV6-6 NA CASSLPRDTEAFF TGTGCCAGCAGCCTTCCGAGGGACACTGAAGCTTTCTTT
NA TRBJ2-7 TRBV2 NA CASSQRHEQYF TGTGCCAGCAGTCAGCGACACGAGCAGTACTTC
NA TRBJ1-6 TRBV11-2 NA CASSYGFLNSPLHF TGTGCCAGCAGCTACGGGTTTCTTAATTCACCCCTCCACTTT
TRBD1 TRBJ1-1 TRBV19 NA CASWPPQGQENTEAFF TGTGCCTCCTGGCCCCCGCAAGGACAGGAGAACACTGAAGCTTTCTTT
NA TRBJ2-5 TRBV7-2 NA CASSPLGQETQYF TGTGCCAGCAGCCCCCTAGGCCAAGAGACCCAGTACTTC
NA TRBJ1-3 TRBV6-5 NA CATRPQGSGNTIYF TGTGCCACCCGCCCACAGGGCTCTGGAAACACCATATATTTT
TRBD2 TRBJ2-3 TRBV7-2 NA CASSLLSGGSPDTQYF TGTGCCAGCAGCTTACTTAGCGGGGGCTCTCCCGATACGCAGTATTTT
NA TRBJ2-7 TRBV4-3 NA CASSQDPTGYPYEQYF TGCGCCAGCAGCCAGGACCCTACAGGGTATCCTTACGAGCAGTACTTC
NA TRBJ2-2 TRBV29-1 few CSVDRNTGELFF TGCAGCGTTGACCGGAACACCGGGGAGCTGTTTTTT
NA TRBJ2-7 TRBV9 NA CASSVGGAPMYEQYF TGTGCCAGCAGCGTAGGCGGGGCCCCTATGTACGAGCAGTACTTC
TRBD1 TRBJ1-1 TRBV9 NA CASSPGTAAYEAFF TGTGCCAGCAGCCCCGGGACAGCGGCATATGAAGCTTTCTTT
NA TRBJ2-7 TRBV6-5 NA CASSYAGGQLYEQYF TGTGCCAGCAGCTACGCCGGGGGACAGCTCTACGAGCAGTACTTC
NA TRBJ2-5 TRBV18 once CASSRGVQETQYF TGTGCCAGCTCACGGGGGGTCCAAGAGACCCAGTACTTC
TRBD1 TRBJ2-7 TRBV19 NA CASSVGDRMAPYEQYF TGTGCCAGTAGTGTGGGGGACAGGATGGCCCCCTACGAGCAGTACTTC
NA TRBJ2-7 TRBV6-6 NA CASSQPGLHTYEQYF TGTGCCAGCAGTCAACCGGGACTTCACACCTACGAGCAGTACTTC
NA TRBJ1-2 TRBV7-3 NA CASSPRAGAIYGYTF TGTGCCAGCAGCCCCAGGGCAGGCGCTATTTATGGCTACACCTTC
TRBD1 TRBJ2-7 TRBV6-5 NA CASREGQGAYEQYF TGTGCCAGCAGGGAAGGACAGGGGGCTTACGAGCAGTACTTC
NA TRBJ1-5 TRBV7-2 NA CASSRQGDQPQHF TGTGCCAGCAGCCGCCAGGGCGATCAGCCCCAGCATTTT
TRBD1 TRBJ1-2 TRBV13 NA CASSRQGSNYGYTF TGTGCCAGCAGCCGACAGGGCTCCAACTATGGCTACACCTTC
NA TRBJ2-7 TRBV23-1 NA CASSQALEGIYEQYF TGCGCCAGCAGTCAAGCCCTGGAGGGGATCTACGAGCAGTACTTC
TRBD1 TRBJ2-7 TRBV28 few CASSSGQTYEQYF TGTGCCAGCAGTTCGGGACAGACCTACGAGCAGTACTTC
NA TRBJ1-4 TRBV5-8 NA CASSLGLRGMFDEKLFF TGTGCCAGCAGCTTGGGTCTGCGAGGCATGTTTGATGAAAAACTGTTTTTT
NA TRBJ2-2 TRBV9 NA CASSVVAREVAGELFF TGTGCCAGCAGCGTAGTGGCCAGGGAGGTAGCCGGGGAGCTGTTTTTT
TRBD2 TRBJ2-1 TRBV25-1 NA CASDSGSNYNEQFF TGTGCCAGCGATAGCGGGAGTAACTACAATGAGCAGTTCTTC
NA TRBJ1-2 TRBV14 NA CASSQDLTGIGGYTF TGTGCCAGCAGCCAAGATCTAACGGGTATTGGAGGCTACACCTTC
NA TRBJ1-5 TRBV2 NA CASSSAIGVDQPQHF TGTGCCAGCAGCTCGGCCATCGGGGTTGATCAGCCCCAGCATTTT
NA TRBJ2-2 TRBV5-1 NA CASSPGSTNTGELFF TGCGCCAGCAGCCCGGGGAGTACGAACACCGGGGAGCTGTTTTTT
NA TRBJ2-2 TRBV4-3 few CASSQGAGNTGELFF TGCGCCAGCAGCCAGGGGGCCGGGAACACCGGGGAGCTGTTTTTT
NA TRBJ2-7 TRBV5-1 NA CASSLVRGSKDEQYF TGCGCCAGCAGCTTAGTACGAGGGAGTAAGGACGAGCAGTACTTC